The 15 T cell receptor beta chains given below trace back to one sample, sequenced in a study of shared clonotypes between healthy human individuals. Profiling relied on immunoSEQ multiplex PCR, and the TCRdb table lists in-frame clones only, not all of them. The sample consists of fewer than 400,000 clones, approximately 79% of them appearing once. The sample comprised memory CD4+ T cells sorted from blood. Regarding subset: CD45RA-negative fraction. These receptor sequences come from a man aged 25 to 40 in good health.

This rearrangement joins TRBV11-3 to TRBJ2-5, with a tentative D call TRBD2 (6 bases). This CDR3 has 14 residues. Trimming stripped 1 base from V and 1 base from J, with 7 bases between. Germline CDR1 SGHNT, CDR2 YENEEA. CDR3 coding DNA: TGTGCCAGCAGCTTAGGTAGCGGCCAAGAGACCCAGTACTTC. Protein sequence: CASSLGSGQETQYF.

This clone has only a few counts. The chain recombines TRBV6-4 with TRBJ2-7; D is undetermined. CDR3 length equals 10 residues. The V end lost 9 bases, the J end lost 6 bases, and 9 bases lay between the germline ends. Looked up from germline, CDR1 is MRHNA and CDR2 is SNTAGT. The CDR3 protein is CARVVVEQYF. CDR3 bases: TGTGCCAGGGTGGTTGTCGAGCAGTACTTC.

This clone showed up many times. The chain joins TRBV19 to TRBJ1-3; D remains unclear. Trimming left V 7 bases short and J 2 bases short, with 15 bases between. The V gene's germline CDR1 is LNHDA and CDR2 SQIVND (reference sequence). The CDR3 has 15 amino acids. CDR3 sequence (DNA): TGTGCCAGTAACCAAGACTGGGGAGCTGGAAACACCATATATTTT. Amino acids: CASNQDWGAGNTIYF.

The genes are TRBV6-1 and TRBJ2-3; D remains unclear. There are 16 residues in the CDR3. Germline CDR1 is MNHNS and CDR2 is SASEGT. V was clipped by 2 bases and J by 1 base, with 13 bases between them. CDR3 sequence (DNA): TGTGCCAGCAGTGAAAGGGAACGGGCTGGCACAGATACGCAGTATTTT. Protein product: CASSERERAGTDTQYF.

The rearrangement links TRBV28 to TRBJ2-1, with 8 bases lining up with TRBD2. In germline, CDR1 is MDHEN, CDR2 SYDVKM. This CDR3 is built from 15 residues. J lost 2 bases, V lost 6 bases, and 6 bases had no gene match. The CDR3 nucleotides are TGTGCCAGCAGCCCTAGCGGGCTGACCTACAATGAGCAGTTCTTC. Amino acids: CASSPSGLTYNEQFF.

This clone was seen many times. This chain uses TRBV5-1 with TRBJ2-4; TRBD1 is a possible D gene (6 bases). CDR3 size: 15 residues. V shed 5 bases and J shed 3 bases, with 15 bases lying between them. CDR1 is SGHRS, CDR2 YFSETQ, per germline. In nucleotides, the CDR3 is TGCGCCAGCAGGGAACAGGGATTTTTCAAAAACATTCAGTACTTC. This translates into CASREQGFFKNIQYF.

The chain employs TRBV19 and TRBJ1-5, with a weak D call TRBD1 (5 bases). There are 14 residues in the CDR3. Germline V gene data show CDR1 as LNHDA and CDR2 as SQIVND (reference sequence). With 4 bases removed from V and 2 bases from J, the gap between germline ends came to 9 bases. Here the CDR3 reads CASSTAGGNQPQHF. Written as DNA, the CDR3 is TGTGCCAGTAGTACAGCGGGGGGCAATCAGCCCCAGCATTTT.

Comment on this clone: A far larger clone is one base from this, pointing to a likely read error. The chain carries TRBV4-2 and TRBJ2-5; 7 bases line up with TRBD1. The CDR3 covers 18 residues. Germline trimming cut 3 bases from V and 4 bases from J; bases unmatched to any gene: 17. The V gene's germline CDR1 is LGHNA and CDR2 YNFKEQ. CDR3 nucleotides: TGTGCCAGCAGCCAGCCTCTAGAGGGGGCACGACGGGGAGAGACCCAGTACTTC. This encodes CASSQPLEGARRGETQYF.

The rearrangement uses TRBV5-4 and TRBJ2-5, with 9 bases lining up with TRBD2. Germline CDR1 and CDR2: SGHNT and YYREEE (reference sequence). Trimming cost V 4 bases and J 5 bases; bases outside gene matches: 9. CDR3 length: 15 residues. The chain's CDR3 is CASSPGLALGETQYF. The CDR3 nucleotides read TGTGCCAGCAGCCCGGGACTAGCTTTAGGGGAGACCCAGTACTTC.

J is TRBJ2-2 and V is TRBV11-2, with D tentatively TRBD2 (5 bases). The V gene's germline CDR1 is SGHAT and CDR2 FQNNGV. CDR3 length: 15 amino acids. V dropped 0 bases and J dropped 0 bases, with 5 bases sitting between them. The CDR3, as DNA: TGTGCCAGCAGCTTAGAACTAGCGAACACCGGGGAGCTGTTTTTT. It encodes CASSLELANTGELFF.

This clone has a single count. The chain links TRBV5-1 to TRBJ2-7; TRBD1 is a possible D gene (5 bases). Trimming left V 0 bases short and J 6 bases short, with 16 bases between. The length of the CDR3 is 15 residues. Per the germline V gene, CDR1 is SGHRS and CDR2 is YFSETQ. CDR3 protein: CASSLERTKMGEQYF. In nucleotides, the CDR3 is TGCGCCAGCAGCTTGGAACGGACAAAGATGGGCGAGCAGTACTTC.

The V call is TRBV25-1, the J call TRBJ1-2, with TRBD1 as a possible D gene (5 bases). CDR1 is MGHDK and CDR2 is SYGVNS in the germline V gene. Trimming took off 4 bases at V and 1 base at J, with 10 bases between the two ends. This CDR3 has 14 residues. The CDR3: CASSGWGINYGYTF. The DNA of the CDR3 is TGTGCCAGCAGTGGATGGGGGATTAACTATGGCTACACCTTC.

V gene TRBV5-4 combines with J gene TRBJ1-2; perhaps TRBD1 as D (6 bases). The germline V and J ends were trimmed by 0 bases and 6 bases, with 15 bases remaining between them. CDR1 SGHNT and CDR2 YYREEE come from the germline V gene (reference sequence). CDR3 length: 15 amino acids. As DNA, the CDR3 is TGTGCCAGCAGCTTGGAGGCCAGGGGAAGGGATGGCTACACCTTC. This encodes CASSLEARGRDGYTF.

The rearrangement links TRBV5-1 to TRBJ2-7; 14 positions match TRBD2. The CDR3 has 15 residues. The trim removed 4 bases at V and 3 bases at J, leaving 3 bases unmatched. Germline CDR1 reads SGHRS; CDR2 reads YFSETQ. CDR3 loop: CASSLGLAGDYEQYF. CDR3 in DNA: TGCGCCAGCAGCCTGGGACTAGCGGGAGACTACGAGCAGTACTTC.

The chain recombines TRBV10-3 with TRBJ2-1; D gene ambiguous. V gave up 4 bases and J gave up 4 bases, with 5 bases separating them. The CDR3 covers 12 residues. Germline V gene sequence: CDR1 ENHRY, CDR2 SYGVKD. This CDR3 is CAISALYNEQFF. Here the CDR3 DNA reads TGTGCCATCAGTGCCTTATACAATGAGCAGTTCTTC.